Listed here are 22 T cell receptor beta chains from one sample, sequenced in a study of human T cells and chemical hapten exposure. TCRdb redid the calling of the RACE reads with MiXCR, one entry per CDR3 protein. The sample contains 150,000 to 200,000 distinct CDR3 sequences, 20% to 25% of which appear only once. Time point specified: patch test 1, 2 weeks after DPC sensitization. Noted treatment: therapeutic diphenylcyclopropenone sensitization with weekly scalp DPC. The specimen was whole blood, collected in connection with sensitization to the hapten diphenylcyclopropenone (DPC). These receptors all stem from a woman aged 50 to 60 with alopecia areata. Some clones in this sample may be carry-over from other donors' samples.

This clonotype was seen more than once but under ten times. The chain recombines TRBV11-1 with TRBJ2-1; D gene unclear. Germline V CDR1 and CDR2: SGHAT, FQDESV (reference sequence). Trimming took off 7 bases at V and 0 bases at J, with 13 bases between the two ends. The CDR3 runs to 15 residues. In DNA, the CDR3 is TGTGCCAGCACTCGAGACGGCAGCTCCTACAATGAGCAGTTCTTC. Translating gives CASTRDGSSYNEQFF.

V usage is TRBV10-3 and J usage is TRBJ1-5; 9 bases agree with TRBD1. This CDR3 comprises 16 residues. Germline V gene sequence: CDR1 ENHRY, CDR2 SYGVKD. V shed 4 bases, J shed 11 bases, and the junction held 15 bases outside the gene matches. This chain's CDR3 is CAISGHLGQGPDSQHF. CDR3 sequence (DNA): TGTGCCATCAGTGGGCACCTAGGACAGGGGCCCGACTCCCAGCATTTT.

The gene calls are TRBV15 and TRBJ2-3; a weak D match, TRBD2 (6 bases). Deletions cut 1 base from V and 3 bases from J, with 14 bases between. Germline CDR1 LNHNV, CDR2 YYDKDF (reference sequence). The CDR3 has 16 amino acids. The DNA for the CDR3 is TGTGCCACCAGCAGAGGAGGGCCGGGAGAGACAGATACGCAGTATTTT. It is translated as CATSRGGPGETDTQYF.

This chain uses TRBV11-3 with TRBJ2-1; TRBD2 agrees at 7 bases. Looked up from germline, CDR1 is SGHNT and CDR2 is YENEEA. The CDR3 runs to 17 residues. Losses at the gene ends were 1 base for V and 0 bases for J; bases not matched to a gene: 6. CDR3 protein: CASSLGGGESSYNEQFF. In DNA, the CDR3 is TGTGCCAGCAGCTTAGGTGGGGGGGAGAGCTCCTACAATGAGCAGTTCTTC.

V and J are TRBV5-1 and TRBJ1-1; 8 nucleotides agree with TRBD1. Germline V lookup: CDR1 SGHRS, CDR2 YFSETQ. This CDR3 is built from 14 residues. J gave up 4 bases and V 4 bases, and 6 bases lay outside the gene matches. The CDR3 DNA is TGCGCCAGCAGCCTTATACAGGGGGGCACTGAAGCTTTCTTT. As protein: CASSLIQGGTEAFF.

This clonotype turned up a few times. DNA for the CDR3: TGTGCCAGCAGGGCTCAGCCATCGGTGGCCCAGTACTTC. Translating gives CASRAQPSVAQYF. The chain employs TRBV6-1 and TRBJ2-5, with D unresolved. Germline CDR1 reads MNHNS; CDR2 reads SASEGT. Trimming took 6 bases from V and 9 from J, leaving 17 bases between them. The CDR3 is 13 residues long.

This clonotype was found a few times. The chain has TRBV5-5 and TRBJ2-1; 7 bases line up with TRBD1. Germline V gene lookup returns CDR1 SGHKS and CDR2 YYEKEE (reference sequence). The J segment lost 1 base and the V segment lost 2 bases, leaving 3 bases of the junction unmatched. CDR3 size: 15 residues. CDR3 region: CASSFQGESYNEQFF. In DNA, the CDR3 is TGTGCCAGCAGCTTTCAGGGGGAATCCTACAATGAGCAGTTCTTC.

The CDR3 protein is CASSLSGQRTVTEAFF. For the CDR3, the DNA is TGTGCCAGCAGCTTGTCCGGACAGCGAACTGTCACTGAAGCTTTCTTT. The chain couples TRBV5-5 to TRBJ1-1; maybe TRBD1 (6 bases). The CDR3 sequence is 16 residues long. Trimming removed 1 base from V and 4 bases from J, with 17 bases in between. Germline CDR1 and CDR2: SGHKS and YYEKEE (reference sequence).

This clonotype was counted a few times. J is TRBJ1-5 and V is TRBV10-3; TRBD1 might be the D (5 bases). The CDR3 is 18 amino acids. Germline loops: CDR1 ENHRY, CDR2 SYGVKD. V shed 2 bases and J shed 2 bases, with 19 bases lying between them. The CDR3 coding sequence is TGTGCCATCAGTGAGGGGGTCCCAGGACAATCCGGCAATCAGCCCCAGCATTTT. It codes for CAISEGVPGQSGNQPQHF.

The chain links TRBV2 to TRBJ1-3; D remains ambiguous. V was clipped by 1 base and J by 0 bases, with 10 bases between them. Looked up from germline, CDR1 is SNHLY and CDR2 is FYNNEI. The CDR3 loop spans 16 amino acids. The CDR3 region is CASSEGERNSGNTIYF. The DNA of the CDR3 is TGTGCCAGCAGTGAAGGAGAACGGAACTCTGGAAACACCATATATTTT. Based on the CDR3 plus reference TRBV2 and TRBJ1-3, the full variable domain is EPEVTQTPSHQVTQMGQEVILRCVPISNHLYFYWYRQILGQKVEFLVSFYNNEISEKSEIFDDQFSVERPDGSNFTLKIRSTKLEDSAMYFCASSEGERNSGNTIYFGEGSWLTVV.

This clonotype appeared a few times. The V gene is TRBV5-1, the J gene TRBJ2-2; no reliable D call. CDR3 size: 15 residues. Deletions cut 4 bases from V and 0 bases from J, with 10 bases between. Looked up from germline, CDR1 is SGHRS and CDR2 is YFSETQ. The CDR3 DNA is TGCGCCAGCAGCATAGATCCTGCGAACACCGGGGAGCTGTTTTTT. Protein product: CASSIDPANTGELFF. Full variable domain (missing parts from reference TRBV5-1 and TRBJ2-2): KAGVTQTPRYLIKTRGQQVTLSCSPISGHRSVSWYQQTPGQGLQFLFEYFSETQRNKGNFPGRFSGRQFSNSRSEMNVSTLELGDSALYLCASSIDPANTGELFFGEGSRLTVL.

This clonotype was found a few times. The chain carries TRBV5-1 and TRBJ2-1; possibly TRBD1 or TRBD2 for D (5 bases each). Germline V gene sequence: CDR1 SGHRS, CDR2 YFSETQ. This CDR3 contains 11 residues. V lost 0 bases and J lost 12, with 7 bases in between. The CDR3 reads CASSLGGVQFF. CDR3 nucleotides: TGCGCCAGCAGCTTGGGAGGGGTGCAGTTCTTC.

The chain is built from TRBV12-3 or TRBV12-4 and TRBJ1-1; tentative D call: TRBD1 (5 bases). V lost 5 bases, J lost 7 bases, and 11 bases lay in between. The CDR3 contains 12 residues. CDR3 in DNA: TGTGCCAGCAGTGTGTGGGGGAGTGAAGCTTTCTTT. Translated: CASSVWGSEAFF.

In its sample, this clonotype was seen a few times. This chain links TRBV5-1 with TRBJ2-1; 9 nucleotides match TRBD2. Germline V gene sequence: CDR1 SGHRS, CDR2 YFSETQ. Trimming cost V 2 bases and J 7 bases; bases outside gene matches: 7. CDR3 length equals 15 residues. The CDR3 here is CASSFSGSILNEQFF. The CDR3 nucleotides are TGCGCCAGCAGCTTTAGCGGGAGTATCTTGAATGAGCAGTTCTTC.

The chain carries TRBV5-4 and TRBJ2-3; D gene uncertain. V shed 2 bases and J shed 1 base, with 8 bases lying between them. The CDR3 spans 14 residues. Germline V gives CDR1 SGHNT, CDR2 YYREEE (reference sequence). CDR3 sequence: CASSLTSRTDTQYF. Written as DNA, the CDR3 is TGTGCCAGCAGCTTAACTTCCCGCACAGATACGCAGTATTTT.

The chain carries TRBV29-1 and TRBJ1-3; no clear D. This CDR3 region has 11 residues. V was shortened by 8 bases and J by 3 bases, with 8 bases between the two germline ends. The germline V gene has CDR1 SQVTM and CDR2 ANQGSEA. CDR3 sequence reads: CSIRVGNTIYF. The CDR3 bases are TGCAGCATAAGAGTTGGAAACACCATATATTTT. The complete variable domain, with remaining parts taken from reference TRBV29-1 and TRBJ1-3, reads SAVISQKPSRDICQRGTSLTIQCQVDSQVTMMFWYRQQPGQSLTLIATANQGSEATYESGFVIDKFPISRPNLTFSTLTVSNMSPEDSSIYLCSIRVGNTIYFGEGSWLTVV.

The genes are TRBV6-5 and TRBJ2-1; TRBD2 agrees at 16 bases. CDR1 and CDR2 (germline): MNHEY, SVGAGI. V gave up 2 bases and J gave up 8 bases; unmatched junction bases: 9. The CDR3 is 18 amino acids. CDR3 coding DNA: TGTGCCAGCAGTTACCGTGGGACTAGCGGGAGGGCCTCCCATGAGCAGTTCTTC. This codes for CASSYRGTSGRASHEQFF.

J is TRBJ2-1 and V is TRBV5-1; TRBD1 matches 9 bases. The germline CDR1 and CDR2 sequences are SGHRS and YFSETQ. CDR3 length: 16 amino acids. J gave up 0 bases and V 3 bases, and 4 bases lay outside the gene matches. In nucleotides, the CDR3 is TGCGCCAGCAGCTCCGACAGGGGGAGCTCCTACAATGAGCAGTTCTTC. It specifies CASSSDRGSSYNEQFF. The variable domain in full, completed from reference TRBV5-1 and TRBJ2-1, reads KAGVTQTPRYLIKTRGQQVTLSCSPISGHRSVSWYQQTPGQGLQFLFEYFSETQRNKGNFPGRFSGRQFSNSRSEMNVSTLELGDSALYLCASSSDRGSSYNEQFFGPGTRLTVL.

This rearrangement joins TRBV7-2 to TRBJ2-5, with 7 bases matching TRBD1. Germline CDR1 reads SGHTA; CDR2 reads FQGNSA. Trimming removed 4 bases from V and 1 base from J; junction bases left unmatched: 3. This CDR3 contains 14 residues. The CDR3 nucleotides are TGTGCCAGCAGCTCCAGACAGGGCCAAGAGACCCAGTACTTC. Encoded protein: CASSSRQGQETQYF.

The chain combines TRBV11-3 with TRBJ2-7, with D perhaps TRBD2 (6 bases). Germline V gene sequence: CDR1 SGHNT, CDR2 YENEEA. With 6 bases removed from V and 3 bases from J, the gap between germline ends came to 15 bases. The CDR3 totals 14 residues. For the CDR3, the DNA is TGTGCCAGCAGGGGCGGGGTGTATCGCTACGAGCAGTACTTC. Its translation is CASRGGVYRYEQYF. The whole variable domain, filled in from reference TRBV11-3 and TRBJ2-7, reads EAGVVQSPRYKIIEKKQPVAFWCNPISGHNTLYWYLQNLGQGPELLIRYENEEAVDDSQLPKDRFSAERLKGVDSTLKIQPAELGDSAVYLCASRGGVYRYEQYFGPGTRLTVT.

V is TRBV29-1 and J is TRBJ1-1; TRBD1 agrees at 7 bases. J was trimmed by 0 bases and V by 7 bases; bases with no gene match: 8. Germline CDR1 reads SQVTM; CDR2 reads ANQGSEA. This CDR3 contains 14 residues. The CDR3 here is CSADMTGLNTEAFF. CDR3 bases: TGCAGCGCGGACATGACAGGGCTGAACACTGAAGCTTTCTTT.

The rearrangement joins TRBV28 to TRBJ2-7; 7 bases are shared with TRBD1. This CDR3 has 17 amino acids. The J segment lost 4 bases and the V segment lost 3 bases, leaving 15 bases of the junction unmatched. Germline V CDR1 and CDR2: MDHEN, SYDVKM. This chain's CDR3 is CASSFFAIRDSLYEQYF. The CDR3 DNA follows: TGTGCCAGCAGTTTCTTTGCAATCCGGGACAGCCTTTACGAGCAGTACTTC.